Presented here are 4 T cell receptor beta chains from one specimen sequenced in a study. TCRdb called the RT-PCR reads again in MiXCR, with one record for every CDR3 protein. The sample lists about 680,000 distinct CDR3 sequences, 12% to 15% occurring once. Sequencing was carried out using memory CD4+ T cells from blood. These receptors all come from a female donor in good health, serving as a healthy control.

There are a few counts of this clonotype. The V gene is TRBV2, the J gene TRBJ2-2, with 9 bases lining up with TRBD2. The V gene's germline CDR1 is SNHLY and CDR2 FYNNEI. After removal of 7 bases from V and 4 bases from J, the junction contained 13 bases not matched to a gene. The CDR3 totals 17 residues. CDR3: CASTRGSSGTLTGELFF. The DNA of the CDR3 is TGTGCCAGCACTCGAGGGTCTAGCGGGACACTCACCGGGGAGCTGTTTTTT.

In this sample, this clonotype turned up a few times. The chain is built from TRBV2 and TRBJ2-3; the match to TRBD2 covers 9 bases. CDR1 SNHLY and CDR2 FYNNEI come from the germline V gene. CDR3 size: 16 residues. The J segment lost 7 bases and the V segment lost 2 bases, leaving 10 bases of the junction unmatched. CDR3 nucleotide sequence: TGTGCCAGCAGTGAACGAGCGGGGGGCCTGGGAAATACGCAGTATTTT. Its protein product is CASSERAGGLGNTQYF.

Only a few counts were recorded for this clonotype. Written as DNA, the CDR3 is TGCAGTGCTACCCCTCCTTCTGGCACTGAAGCTTTCTTT. This translates into CSATPPSGTEAFF. The chain is built from TRBV20-1 and TRBJ1-1; D ambiguous. The CDR3 totals 13 residues. Per germline, CDR1 DFQATT and CDR2 SNEGSKA (reference sequence). Between the trimmed V and J ends, which lost 4 bases and 4 bases, there was a span of 13 bases.

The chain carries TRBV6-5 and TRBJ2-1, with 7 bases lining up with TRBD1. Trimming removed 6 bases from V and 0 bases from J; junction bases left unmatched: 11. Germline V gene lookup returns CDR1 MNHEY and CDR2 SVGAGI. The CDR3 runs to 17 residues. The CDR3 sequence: CASSQRQGRSSYNEQFF. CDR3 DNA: TGTGCCAGCAGCCAGAGACAGGGCCGGAGCTCCTACAATGAGCAGTTCTTC.